This T cell receptor (beta chain) was captured by sequencing in a study of long-term antiretroviral therapy in people with HIV. Broader study findings: Control repertoires displayed wider CDR3 length ranges than the HIV repertoires. An increase in diversity followed ART, yet levels stayed below transplant donor controls. Pre-ART-expanded clones dominated the repertoire at all time points.

The libraries were made with immunoSEQ v3.0 at survey level. Clones were sequenced by immunoSEQ multiplex PCR, and TCRdb holds only the in-frame ones, with some missing. The sample contains approximately 21,000 clones, almost 85% of which appear only once. This CDR3 has 14 amino acids. V lost 7 bases to trimming and J lost 8 bases, with 18 bases between them. The germline gives CDR1 MNHEY, CDR2 SVGAGI. About this clone itself: The antigen remains unidentified.

The source was unsorted PBMCs, collected 0.3 years after starting antiretroviral therapy. The TCR originated in a man over 45 with HIV. J is TRBJ2-1 and V is TRBV6-5; D is possibly TRBD1 (5 bases). The CDR3 nucleotides read TGTGCCAGCACTTTCATTGCTGGGGCCCATGAGCAGTTCTTC. The encoded protein is CASTFIAGAHEQFF.